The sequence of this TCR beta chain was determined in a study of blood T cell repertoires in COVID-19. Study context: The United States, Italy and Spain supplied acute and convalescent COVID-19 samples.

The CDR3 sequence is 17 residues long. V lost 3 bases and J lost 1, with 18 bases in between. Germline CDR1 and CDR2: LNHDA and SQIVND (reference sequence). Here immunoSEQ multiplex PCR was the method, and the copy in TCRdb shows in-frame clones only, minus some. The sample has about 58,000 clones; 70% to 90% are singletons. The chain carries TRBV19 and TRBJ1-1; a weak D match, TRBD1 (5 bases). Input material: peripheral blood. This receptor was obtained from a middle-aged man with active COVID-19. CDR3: CASSISSFSGPNTEAFF. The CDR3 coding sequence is TGTGCCAGTAGTATTTCGTCCTTTTCAGGGCCGAACACTGAAGCTTTCTTT.